Listed here are 5 T cell receptor beta chains from one sample, sequenced in a study of shared clonotypes between healthy human individuals. Naive CD8 cells were CD45RO-negative, positively selected for CCR7, excluding terminally differentiated effector memory CD45RA+ cells. Measured with immunoSEQ multiplex PCR; TCRdb has only the in-frame clones, and not every one. Here the sample spans about 2 million clones, roughly 94% being singletons. The specimen was naive CD8+ T cells sorted from blood. The receptors come from a young man in good health.

V usage is TRBV5-6 and J usage is TRBJ2-5; D is ambiguous. V shed 3 bases and J shed 3 bases, with 15 bases lying between them. The CDR3 sequence is 15 residues long. The V gene's germline CDR1 is SGHDT and CDR2 YYEEEE. The CDR3: CASSWGWGNKETQYF. In nucleotides, the CDR3 is TGTGCCAGCAGCTGGGGTTGGGGAAATAAAGAGACCCAGTACTTC. The whole variable domain, remainder taken from reference TRBV5-6 and TRBJ2-5, is DAGVTQSPTHLIKTRGQQVTLRCSPKSGHDTVSWYQQALGQGPQFIFQYYEEEERQRGNFPDRFSGHQFPNYSSELNVNALLLGDSALYLCASSWGWGNKETQYFGPGTRLLVL.

J is TRBJ2-2 and V is TRBV6-1; D may be TRBD1 (6 bases). This CDR3 is built from 15 residues. The V gene's germline CDR1 is MNHNS and CDR2 SASEGT. V shed 5 bases and J shed 3 bases, with 13 bases lying between them. Here the CDR3 reads CASSKQGWYTGELFF. The CDR3 DNA reads TGTGCCAGCAGTAAACAGGGATGGTACACCGGGGAGCTGTTTTTT.

This chain uses TRBV5-1 with TRBJ2-7; D is perhaps TRBD1 (5 bases). Germline V gene sequence: CDR1 SGHRS, CDR2 YFSETQ. Trimming left V 2 bases short and J 5 bases short, with 11 bases between. This CDR3 is 13 amino acids long. The CDR3 coding sequence is TGCGCCAGCAGCTTAACAGGTCTCCACGAGCAGTACTTC. Its protein is CASSLTGLHEQYF.

The rearrangement uses TRBV13 and TRBJ2-1, with 13 bases matching TRBD2. J was trimmed by 3 bases and V by 4 bases; bases with no gene match: 6. CDR1 is PRHDT and CDR2 is FYEKMQ in the germline V gene (reference sequence). The length of the CDR3 is 17 residues. CDR3 bases: TGTGCCAGCAGCTATGGACTAGCGGGAGTTTTCTACAATGAGCAGTTCTTC. Amino acids: CASSYGLAGVFYNEQFF.

In DNA, the CDR3 is TGTGCCAGCAGGATAATGACAGGGCCTAATGAAAAACTGTTTTTT. Translation gives CASRIMTGPNEKLFF. V is TRBV2 and J is TRBJ1-4; TRBD1 agrees at 7 bases. The CDR3 runs 15 residues. Germline CDR1 is SNHLY and CDR2 is FYNNEI. After removal of 6 bases from V and 3 bases from J, the junction contained 7 bases not matched to a gene.